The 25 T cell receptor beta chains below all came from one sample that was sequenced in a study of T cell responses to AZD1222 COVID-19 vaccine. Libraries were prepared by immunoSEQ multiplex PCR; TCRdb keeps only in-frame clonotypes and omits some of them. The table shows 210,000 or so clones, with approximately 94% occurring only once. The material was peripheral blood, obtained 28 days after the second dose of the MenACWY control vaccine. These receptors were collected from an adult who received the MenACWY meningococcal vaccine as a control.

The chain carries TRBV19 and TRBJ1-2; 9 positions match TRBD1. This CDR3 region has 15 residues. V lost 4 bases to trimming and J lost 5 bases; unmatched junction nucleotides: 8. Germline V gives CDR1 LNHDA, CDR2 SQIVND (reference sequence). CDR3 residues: CASSKGQGQPYGYTF. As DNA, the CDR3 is TGTGCCAGTAGTAAGGGACAGGGACAACCTTATGGCTACACCTTC.

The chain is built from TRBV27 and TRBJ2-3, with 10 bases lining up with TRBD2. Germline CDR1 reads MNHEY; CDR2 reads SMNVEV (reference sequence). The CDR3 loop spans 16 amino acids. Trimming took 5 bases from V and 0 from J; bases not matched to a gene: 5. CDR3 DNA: TGTGCCAGCAGTCTAGGACTAGCGGCTAGCACAGATACGCAGTATTTT. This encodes CASSLGLAASTDTQYF.

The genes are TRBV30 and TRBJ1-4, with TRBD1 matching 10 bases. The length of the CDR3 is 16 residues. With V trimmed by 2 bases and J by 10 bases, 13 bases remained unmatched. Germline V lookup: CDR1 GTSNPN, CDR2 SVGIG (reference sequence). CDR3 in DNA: TGTGCCTGGAGTTTGGCTACCAGACAGGGGGCCGGAAAACTGTTTTTT. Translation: CAWSLATRQGAGKLFF.

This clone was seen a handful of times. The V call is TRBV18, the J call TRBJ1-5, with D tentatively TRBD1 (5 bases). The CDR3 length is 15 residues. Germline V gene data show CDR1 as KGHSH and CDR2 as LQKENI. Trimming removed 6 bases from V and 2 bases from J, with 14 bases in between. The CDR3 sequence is CASSASGDGNQPQHF. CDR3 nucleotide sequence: TGTGCCAGCTCCGCGAGTGGGGACGGCAATCAGCCCCAGCATTTT.

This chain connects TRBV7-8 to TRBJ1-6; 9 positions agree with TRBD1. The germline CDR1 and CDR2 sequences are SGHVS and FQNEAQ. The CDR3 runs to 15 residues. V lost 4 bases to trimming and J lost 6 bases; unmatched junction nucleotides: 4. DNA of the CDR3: TGTGCCAGCAGCTCTCGGACAGGGGTTAATTCACCCCTCCACTTT. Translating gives CASSSRTGVNSPLHF.

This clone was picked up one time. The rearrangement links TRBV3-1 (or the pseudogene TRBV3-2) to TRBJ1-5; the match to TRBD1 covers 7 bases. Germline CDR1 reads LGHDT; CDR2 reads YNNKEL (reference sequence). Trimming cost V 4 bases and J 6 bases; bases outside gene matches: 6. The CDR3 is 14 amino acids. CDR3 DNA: TGTGCCAGCAGCCTTAGACAGGGAACTCAGCCCCAGCATTTT. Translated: CASSLRQGTQPQHF.

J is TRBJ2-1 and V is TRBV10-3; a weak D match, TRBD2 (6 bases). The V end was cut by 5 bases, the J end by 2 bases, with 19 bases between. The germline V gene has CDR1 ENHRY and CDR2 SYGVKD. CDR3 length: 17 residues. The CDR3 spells CAISSGSFKPPYNEQFF. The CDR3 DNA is TGTGCCATCAGTTCCGGGAGTTTCAAACCCCCCTACAATGAGCAGTTCTTC.

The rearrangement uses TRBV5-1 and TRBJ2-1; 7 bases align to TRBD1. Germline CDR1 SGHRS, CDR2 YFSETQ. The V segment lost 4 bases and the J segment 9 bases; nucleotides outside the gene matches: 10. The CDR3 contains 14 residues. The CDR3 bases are TGCGCCAGCAGCACCACGAGAGGGGGCGGTGAGCAGTTCTTC. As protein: CASSTTRGGGEQFF.

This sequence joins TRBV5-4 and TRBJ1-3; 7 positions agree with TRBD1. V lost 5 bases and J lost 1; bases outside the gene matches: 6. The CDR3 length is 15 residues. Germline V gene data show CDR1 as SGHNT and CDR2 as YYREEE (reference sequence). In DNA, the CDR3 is TGTGCCAGCAGTCCACAGGGGAATTCTGGAAACACCATATATTTT. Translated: CASSPQGNSGNTIYF.

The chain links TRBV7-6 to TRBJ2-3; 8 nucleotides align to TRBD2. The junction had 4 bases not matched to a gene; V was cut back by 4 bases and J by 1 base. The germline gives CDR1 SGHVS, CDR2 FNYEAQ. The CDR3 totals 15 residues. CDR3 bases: TGTGCCAGCAGCTCGGGAGGGGCCGGCACAGATACGCAGTATTTT. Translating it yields CASSSGGAGTDTQYF.

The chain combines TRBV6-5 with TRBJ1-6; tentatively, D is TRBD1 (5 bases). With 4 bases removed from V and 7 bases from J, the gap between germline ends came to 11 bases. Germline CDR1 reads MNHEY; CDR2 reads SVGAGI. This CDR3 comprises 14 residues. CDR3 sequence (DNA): TGTGCCAGCAGTTGGCGGGACCAGAATTCACCCCTCCACTTT. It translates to CASSWRDQNSPLHF.

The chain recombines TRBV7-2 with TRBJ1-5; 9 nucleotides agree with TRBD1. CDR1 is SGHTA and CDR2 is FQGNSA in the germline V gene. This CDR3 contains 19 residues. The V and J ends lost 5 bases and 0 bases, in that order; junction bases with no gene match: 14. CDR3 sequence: CASSLRSGTGLLSNQPQHF. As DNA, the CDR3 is TGTGCCAGCAGCCTCAGGAGCGGGACAGGGTTACTTAGCAATCAGCCCCAGCATTTT.

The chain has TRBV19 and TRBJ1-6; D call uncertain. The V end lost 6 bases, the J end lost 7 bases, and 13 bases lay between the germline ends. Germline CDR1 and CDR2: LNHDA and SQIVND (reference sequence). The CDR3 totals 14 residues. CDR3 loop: CASRITGTNSPLHF. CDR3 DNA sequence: TGTGCCAGTAGAATAACCGGAACAAATTCACCCCTCCACTTT.

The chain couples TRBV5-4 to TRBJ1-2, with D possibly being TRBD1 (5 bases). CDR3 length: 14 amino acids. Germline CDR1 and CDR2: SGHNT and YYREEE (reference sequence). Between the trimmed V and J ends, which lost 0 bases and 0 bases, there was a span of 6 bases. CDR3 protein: CASSLGGANYGYTF. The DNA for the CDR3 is TGTGCCAGCAGCTTGGGGGGCGCTAACTATGGCTACACCTTC. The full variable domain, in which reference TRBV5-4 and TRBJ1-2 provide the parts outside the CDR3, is ETGVTQSPTHLIKTRGQQVTLRCSSQSGHNTVSWYQQALGQGPQFIFQYYREEENGRGNFPPRFSGLQFPNYSSELNVNALELDDSALYLCASSLGGANYGYTFGSGTRLTVV.

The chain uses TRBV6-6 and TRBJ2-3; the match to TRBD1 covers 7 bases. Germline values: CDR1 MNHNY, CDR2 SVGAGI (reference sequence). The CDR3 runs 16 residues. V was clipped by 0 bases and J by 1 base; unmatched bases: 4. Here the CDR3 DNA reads TGTGCCAGCAGTTACTCGAGAGGGGGCGGCACAGATACGCAGTATTTT. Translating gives CASSYSRGGGTDTQYF.

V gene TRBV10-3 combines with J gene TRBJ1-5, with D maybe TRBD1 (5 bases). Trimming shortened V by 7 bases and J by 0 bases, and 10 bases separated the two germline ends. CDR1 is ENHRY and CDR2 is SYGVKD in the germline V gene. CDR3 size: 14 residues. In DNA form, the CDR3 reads TGTGCCATCAAGGGGACGGATAGCAATCAGCCCCAGCATTTT. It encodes CAIKGTDSNQPQHF.

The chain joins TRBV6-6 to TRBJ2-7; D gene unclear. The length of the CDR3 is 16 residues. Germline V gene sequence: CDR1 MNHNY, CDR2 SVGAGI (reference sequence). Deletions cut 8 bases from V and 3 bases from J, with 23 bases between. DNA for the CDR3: TGTGCCAGCCTAAAAGAACCGGGCCATTGGGGCTACGAGCAGTACTTC. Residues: CASLKEPGHWGYEQYF.

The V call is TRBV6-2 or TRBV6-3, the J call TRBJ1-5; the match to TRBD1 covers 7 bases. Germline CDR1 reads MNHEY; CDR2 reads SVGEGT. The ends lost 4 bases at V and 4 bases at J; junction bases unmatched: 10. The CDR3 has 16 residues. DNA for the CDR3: TGTGCCAGCAGTTCCTCGACAGGGTGGTTGAATCAGCCCCAGCATTTT. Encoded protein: CASSSSTGWLNQPQHF.

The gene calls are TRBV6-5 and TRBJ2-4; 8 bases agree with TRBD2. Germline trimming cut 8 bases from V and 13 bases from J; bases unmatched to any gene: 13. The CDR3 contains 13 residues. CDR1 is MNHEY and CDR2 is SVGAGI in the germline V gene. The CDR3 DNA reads TGTGCCAGCTCCAGCGGGACTAGTCCCCGCCAGTACTTC. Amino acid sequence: CASSSGTSPRQYF.

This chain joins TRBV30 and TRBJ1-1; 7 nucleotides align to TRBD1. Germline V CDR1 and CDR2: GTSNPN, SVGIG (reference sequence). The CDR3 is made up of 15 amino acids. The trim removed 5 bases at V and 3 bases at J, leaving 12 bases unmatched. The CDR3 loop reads CAWANRGLGDTEAFF. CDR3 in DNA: TGTGCCTGGGCTAACAGGGGACTCGGGGACACTGAAGCTTTCTTT.

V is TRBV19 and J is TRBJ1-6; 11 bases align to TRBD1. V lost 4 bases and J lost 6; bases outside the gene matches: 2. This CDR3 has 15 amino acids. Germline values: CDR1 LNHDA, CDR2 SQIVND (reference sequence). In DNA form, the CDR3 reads TGTGCCAGTAGTACTGGACAGGGGGCTAATTCACCCCTCCACTTT. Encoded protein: CASSTGQGANSPLHF.

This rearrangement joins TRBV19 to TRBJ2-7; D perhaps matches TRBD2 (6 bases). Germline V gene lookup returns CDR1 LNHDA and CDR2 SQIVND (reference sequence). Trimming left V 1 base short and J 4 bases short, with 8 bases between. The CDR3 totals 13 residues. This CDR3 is CASSIGGVYEQYF. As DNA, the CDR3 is TGTGCCAGTAGTATAGGCGGGGTTTACGAGCAGTACTTC.

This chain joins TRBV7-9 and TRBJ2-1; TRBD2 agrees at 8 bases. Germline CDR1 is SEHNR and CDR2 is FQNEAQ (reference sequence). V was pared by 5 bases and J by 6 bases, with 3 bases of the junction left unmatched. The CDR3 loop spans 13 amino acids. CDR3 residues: CASSRGGFNEQFF. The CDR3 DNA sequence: TGTGCCAGCAGCCGCGGGGGGTTCAATGAGCAGTTCTTC.

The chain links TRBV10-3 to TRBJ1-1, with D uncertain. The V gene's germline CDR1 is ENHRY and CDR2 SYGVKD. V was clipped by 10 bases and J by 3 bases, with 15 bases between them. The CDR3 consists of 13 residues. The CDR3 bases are TGTGCCACCCTTCAGGACTCATACACTGAAGCTTTCTTT. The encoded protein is CATLQDSYTEAFF.

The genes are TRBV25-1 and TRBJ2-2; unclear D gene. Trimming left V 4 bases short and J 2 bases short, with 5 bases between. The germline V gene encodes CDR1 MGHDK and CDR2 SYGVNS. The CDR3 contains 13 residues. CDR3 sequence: CASSVLNTGELFF. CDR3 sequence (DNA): TGTGCCAGCAGTGTTCTAAACACCGGGGAGCTGTTTTTT.